The 21 T cell receptor beta chains below come from one sample, sequenced in a study of blood T cell repertoires in COVID-19. Using immunoSEQ multiplex PCR, the repertoire was profiled, and TCRdb retains in-frame clones only, with some absent. The sample holds 57,000 or so clones, roughly 84% seen once. Sequencing input: peripheral blood. The receptors here all came from a woman older than 75 with active or convalescent COVID-19.

This clone was seen only a few times. V usage is TRBV9 and J usage is TRBJ1-1; 8 bases align to TRBD1. Germline values: CDR1 SGDLS, CDR2 YYNGEE. The CDR3 extends over 15 amino acids. Trimming took 3 bases from V and 3 from J; bases not matched to a gene: 7. CDR3 bases: TGTGCCAGCAGCGCCGGCACAGGGGGATACACTGAAGCTTTCTTT. This translates into CASSAGTGGYTEAFF.

This sequence joins TRBV11-2 and TRBJ1-6; no firm D call. The CDR3 runs 14 residues. V shed 4 bases and J shed 10 bases, with 14 bases lying between them. The germline V gene encodes CDR1 SGHAT and CDR2 FQNNGV. In DNA form, the CDR3 reads TGTGCCAGCAGCTATAACCCAGGTTACTCACCCCTCCACTTT. Its translation is CASSYNPGYSPLHF.

The J gene is TRBJ1-2, the V gene TRBV14; 7 nucleotides match TRBD1. The ends lost 4 bases at V and 3 bases at J; junction bases unmatched: 2. Germline V lookup: CDR1 SGHDN, CDR2 FVKESK. This CDR3 region has 13 residues. CDR3 coding DNA: TGTGCCAGCAGCCGGGACAGATACTATGGCTACACCTTC. Translated, it gives CASSRDRYYGYTF.

V usage is TRBV2 and J usage is TRBJ2-3; possible D gene TRBD2, 5 bases. V lost 2 bases to trimming and J lost 2 bases, with 14 bases between them. The CDR3 is 16 residues long. The germline CDR1 and CDR2 sequences are SNHLY and FYNNEI. The DNA of the CDR3 is TGTGCCAGCAGTGAAAGACGGACTGGATTCACAGATACGCAGTATTTT. Its translation: CASSERRTGFTDTQYF.

The gene calls are TRBV2 and TRBJ2-3; a possible D gene is TRBD2 (7 bases). The CDR3 is 14 residues long. Trimming took 3 bases from V and 7 from J, leaving 14 bases between them. In germline, CDR1 is SNHLY, CDR2 FYNNEI. The DNA of the CDR3 is TGTGCCAGCAGTGATTCGGGGGGCAGGAATACGCAGTATTTT. Translation gives CASSDSGGRNTQYF.

The chain links TRBV6-5 to TRBJ1-5; TRBD1 matches 10 bases. This CDR3 region has 15 residues. The germline V gene has CDR1 MNHEY and CDR2 SVGAGI. The V gene end was trimmed by 8 bases and the J gene end by 4 bases; junction bases not matched to a gene: 8. The CDR3 region is CASSRDRGSNQPQHF. The CDR3 DNA reads as TGTGCCAGCTCCCGGGACAGGGGCTCAAATCAGCCCCAGCATTTT.

The chain is built from TRBV5-5 and TRBJ2-5; 7 bases are a match to TRBD1. V was pared by 0 bases and J by 4 bases, with 9 bases of the junction left unmatched. CDR1 is SGHKS and CDR2 is YYEKEE in the germline V gene (reference sequence). The CDR3 covers 16 residues. The CDR3 sequence: CASSLEPGTVPETQYF. The CDR3 DNA is TGTGCCAGCAGCTTGGAACCCGGGACAGTACCAGAGACCCAGTACTTC.

The CDR3 loop reads CASSLGGNGYTF. The CDR3 region has the DNA TGTGCCAGCAGCTTAGGTGGCAATGGCTACACCTTC. V usage is TRBV13 and J usage is TRBJ1-2; D is undetermined. CDR1 is PRHDT and CDR2 is FYEKMQ in the germline V gene (reference sequence). V dropped 0 bases and J dropped 6 bases, with 5 bases sitting between them. The CDR3 contains 12 residues.

The chain recombines TRBV6-1 with TRBJ1-4, with a weak D call TRBD1 (5 bases). This CDR3 is 15 amino acids long. V lost 1 base and J 7 bases, leaving 13 bases between the germline ends. Germline lookup yields CDR1 MNHNS and CDR2 SASEGT. CDR3 coding DNA: TGTGCCAGCAGTGAAGTCGGGGGGATTGGTGAAAAACTGTTTTTT. It is translated as CASSEVGGIGEKLFF.

J is TRBJ1-2 and V is TRBV2, with a tentative D call TRBD1 (6 bases). The CDR3 spans 14 residues. The V and J ends lost 5 bases and 3 bases respectively, with 13 bases between them. CDR1 is SNHLY and CDR2 is FYNNEI in the germline V gene. Here the CDR3 reads CASSLQTGDYGYTF. CDR3 in DNA: TGTGCCAGCAGTCTCCAGACAGGCGACTATGGCTACACCTTC.

J is TRBJ2-3 and V is TRBV9, with TRBD2 matching over 8 bases. Germline trimming cut 6 bases from V and 8 bases from J; bases unmatched to any gene: 11. Germline V lookup: CDR1 SGDLS, CDR2 YYNGEE. CDR3 length: 14 amino acids. CDR3 region: CASNLEGLGGTQYF. The CDR3 DNA reads as TGTGCCAGCAACCTGGAGGGACTAGGAGGTACGCAGTATTTT. The full variable domain, completed using reference TRBV9 and TRBJ2-3, is DSGVTQTPKHLITATGQRVTLRCSPRSGDLSVYWYQQSLDQGLQFLIQYYNGEERAKGNILERFSAQQFPDLHSELNLSSLELGDSALYFCASNLEGLGGTQYFGPGTRLTVL.

This chain links TRBV18 with TRBJ2-3; TRBD2 aligns across 9 bases. V trimming: 2 bases; J trimming: 2 bases; junction bases outside the gene matches: 2. Germline lookup yields CDR1 KGHSH and CDR2 LQKENI. This CDR3 region has 15 residues. The CDR3 region is CASSPVAGVTDTQYF. The DNA of the CDR3 is TGTGCCAGCTCACCAGTAGCGGGGGTCACAGATACGCAGTATTTT.

The chain has TRBV27 and TRBJ2-1; tentative D call: TRBD2 (5 bases). Germline-derived CDR1 and CDR2 are MNHEY and SMNVEV (reference sequence). The V end was cut by 5 bases, the J end by 6 bases, with 14 bases between. The length of the CDR3 is 14 residues. The CDR3 region is CASSKIVRGNEQFF. CDR3 DNA: TGTGCCAGCAGTAAGATAGTCCGGGGCAATGAGCAGTTCTTC.

This clone occurred a few times. The chain uses TRBV6-1 and TRBJ1-2; 7 bases are a match to TRBD1. Losses at the gene ends were 3 bases for V and 10 bases for J; bases not matched to a gene: 8. Germline values: CDR1 MNHNS, CDR2 SASEGT. The CDR3 has 13 residues. The CDR3 bases are TGTGCCAGCAGTGACAGGGGGTCCCTTCACTACACCTTC. Translated: CASSDRGSLHYTF.

The chain has TRBV11-1 and TRBJ2-1; 9 nucleotides align to TRBD1. V gave up 2 bases and J gave up 7 bases; unmatched junction bases: 9. Germline V gives CDR1 SGHAT, CDR2 FQDESV (reference sequence). The CDR3 has 16 residues. The CDR3 region is CASSLSVGQGKNEQFF. The CDR3 DNA is TGTGCCAGCAGCTTATCCGTGGGACAGGGAAAGAATGAGCAGTTCTTC.

The chain carries TRBV5-8 and TRBJ2-1; a weak D match, TRBD2 (6 bases). V lost 2 bases to trimming and J lost 5 bases, with 14 bases between them. Per germline, CDR1 SGHTS and CDR2 YDEGEE. This CDR3 has 15 residues. In DNA form, the CDR3 reads TGTGCCAGCAGCTTAGGAGGGGCCCCCCACAATGAGCAGTTCTTC. Protein product: CASSLGGAPHNEQFF.

This chain uses TRBV7-2 with TRBJ1-1, with D perhaps TRBD1 (6 bases). Germline CDR1 and CDR2: SGHTA and FQGNSA. The CDR3 spans 14 residues. The V and J ends lost 3 bases and 7 bases respectively, with 15 bases between them. The CDR3 region is CASSFFRKGGEAFF. The CDR3 DNA reads as TGTGCCAGCAGCTTCTTCAGGAAAGGGGGTGAAGCTTTCTTT.

The chain joins TRBV4-2 to TRBJ1-1; maybe TRBD1 (6 bases). CDR3 length equals 15 residues. Trimming took off 0 bases at V and 1 base at J, with 9 bases between the two ends. Germline V gene lookup returns CDR1 LGHNA and CDR2 YNFKEQ. The CDR3 spells CASSQDAGANTEAFF. CDR3 sequence (DNA): TGTGCCAGCAGCCAAGACGCAGGGGCGAACACTGAAGCTTTCTTT.

This clone has a handful of counts. The gene calls are TRBV19 and TRBJ1-3, with D tentatively TRBD1 (5 bases). The ends were cut back, 5 bases at V and 0 bases at J, with 8 bases in the middle. In germline, CDR1 is LNHDA, CDR2 SQIVND (reference sequence). The CDR3 contains 14 residues. The CDR3 spells CASSWTSSGNTIYF. The CDR3 region has the DNA TGTGCCAGTAGTTGGACAAGCTCTGGAAACACCATATATTTT.

The genes are TRBV4-1 and TRBJ2-5, with D perhaps matching TRBD2 (6 bases). The germline V and J ends were trimmed by 1 base and 0 bases, with 18 bases remaining between them. The CDR3 length is 18 residues. Germline V gene lookup returns CDR1 MGHRA and CDR2 YSYEKL. Here the CDR3 reads CASSQVWGSGVYQETQYF. In DNA form, the CDR3 reads TGCGCCAGCAGCCAAGTTTGGGGATCGGGGGTTTACCAAGAGACCCAGTACTTC.

This chain links TRBV10-3 with TRBJ1-1, with D possibly TRBD1 on 6 matching bases. Germline CDR1 and CDR2: ENHRY and SYGVKD. The V and J ends lost 11 bases and 1 base respectively, with 14 bases between them. The CDR3 sequence is 13 residues long. The CDR3 here is CAAAPGQNTEAFF. The CDR3 DNA sequence: TGTGCCGCCGCACCGGGACAGAACACTGAAGCTTTCTTT.